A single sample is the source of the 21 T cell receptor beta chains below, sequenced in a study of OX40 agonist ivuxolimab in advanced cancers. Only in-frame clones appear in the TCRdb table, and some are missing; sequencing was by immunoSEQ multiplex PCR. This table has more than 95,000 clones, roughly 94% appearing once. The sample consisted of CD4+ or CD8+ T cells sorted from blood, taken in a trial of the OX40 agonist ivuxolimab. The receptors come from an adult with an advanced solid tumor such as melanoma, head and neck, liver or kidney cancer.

DNA of the CDR3: TGTGCCAGCAGCCACCCCCTAGGCTCTGGAAACACCATATATTTT. This sequence encodes CASSHPLGSGNTIYF. This sequence joins TRBV4-2 and TRBJ1-3; D is unresolved. Looked up from germline, CDR1 is LGHNA and CDR2 is YNFKEQ. The CDR3 has 15 residues. V dropped 3 bases and J dropped 0 bases, with 9 bases sitting between them.

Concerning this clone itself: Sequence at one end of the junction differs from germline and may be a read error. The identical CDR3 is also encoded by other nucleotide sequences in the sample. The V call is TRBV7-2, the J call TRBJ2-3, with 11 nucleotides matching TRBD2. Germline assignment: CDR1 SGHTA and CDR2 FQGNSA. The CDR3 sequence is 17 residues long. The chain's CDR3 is CASSPSGRSPSTDTQYF. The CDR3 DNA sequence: TGTGCCAGCAGCCCTAGCGGGAGGTCCCCTAGCACGGATACGCAGTATTTT. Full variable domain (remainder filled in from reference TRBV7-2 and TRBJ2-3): GAGVSQSPSNKVTEKGKDVELRCDPISGHTALYWYRQSLGQGLEFLIYFQGNSAPDKSGLPSDRFSAERTGGSVSTLTIQRTQQEDSAVYLCASSPSGRSPSTDTQYFGPGTRLTVL.

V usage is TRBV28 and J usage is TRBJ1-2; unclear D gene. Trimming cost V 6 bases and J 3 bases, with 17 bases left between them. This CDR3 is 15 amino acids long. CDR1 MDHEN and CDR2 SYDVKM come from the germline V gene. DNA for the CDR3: TGTGCCAGCAGCTTCGCCCTAGGGAGCGACTATGGCTACACCTTC. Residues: CASSFALGSDYGYTF.

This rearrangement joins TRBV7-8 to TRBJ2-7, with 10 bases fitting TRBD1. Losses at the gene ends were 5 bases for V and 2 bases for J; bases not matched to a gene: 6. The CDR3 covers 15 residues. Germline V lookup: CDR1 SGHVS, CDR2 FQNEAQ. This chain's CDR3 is CASSPKTGGTYEQYF. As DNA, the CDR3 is TGTGCCAGCAGCCCTAAGACAGGGGGCACCTACGAGCAGTACTTC.

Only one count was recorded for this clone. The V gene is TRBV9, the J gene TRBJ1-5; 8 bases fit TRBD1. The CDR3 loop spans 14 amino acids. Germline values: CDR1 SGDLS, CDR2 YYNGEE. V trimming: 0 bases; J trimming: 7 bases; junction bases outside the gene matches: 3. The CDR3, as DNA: TGTGCCAGCAGCGTAGGGACAGGGTACCAGCCCCAGCATTTT. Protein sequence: CASSVGTGYQPQHF.

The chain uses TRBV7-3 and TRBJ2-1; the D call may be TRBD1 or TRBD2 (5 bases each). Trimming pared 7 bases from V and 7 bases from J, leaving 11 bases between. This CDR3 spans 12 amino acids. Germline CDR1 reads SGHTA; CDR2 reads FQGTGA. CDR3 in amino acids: CASTREKNEQFF. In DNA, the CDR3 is TGTGCCAGCACCAGGGAGAAAAATGAGCAGTTCTTC. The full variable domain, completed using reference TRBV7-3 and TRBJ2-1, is GAGVSQTPSNKVTEKGKYVELRCDPISGHTALYWYRQSLGQGPEFLIYFQGTGAADDSGLPNDRFFAVRPEGSVSTLKIQRTERGDSAVYLCASTREKNEQFFGPGTRLTVL.

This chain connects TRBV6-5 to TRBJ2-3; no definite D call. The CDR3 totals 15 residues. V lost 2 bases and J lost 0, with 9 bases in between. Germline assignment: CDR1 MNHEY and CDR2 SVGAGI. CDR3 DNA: TGTGCCAGCAGTTACGAGGCAGCCAGCACAGATACGCAGTATTTT. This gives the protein CASSYEAASTDTQYF.

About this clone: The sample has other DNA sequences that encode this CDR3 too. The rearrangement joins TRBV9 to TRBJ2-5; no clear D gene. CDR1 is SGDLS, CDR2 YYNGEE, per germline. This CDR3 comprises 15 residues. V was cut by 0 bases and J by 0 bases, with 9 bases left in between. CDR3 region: CASSVGYSYQETQYF. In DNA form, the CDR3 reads TGTGCCAGCAGCGTAGGATACAGCTACCAAGAGACCCAGTACTTC.

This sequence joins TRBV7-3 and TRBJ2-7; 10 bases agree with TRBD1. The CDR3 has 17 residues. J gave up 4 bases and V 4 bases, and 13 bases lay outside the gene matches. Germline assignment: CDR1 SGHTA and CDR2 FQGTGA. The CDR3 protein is CASSSHLRDRGRYEQYF. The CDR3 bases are TGTGCCAGCAGCTCCCACCTCCGGGACAGGGGCCGTTACGAGCAGTACTTC.

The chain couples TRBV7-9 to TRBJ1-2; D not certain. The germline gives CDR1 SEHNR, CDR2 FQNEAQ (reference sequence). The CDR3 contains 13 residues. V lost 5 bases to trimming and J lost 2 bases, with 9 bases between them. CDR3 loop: CASSPIGNYGYTF. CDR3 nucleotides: TGTGCCAGCAGCCCGATAGGAAACTATGGCTACACCTTC.

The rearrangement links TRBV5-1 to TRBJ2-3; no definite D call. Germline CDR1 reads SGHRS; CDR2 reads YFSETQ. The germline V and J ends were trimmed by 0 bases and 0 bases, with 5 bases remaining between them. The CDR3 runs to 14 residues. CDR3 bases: TGCGCCAGCAGCTTGGCGGACAGCACAGATACGCAGTATTTT. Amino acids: CASSLADSTDTQYF.

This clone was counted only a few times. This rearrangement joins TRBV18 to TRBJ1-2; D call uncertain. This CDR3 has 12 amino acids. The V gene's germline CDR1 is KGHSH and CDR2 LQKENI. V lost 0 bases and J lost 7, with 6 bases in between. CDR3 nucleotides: TGTGCCAGCTCACCACCGGGCGCTGGCTACACCTTC. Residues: CASSPPGAGYTF.

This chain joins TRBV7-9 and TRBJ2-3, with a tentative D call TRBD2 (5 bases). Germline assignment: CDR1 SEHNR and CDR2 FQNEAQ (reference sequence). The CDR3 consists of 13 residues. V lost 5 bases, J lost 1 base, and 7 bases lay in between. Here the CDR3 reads CASSKAGTDTQYF. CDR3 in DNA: TGTGCCAGCAGCAAAGCGGGCACAGATACGCAGTATTTT. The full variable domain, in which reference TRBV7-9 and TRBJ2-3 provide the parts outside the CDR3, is DTGVSQNPRHKITKRGQNVTFRCDPISEHNRLYWYRQTLGQGPEFLTYFQNEAQLEKSRLLSDRFSAERPKGSFSTLEIQRTEQGDSAMYLCASSKAGTDTQYFGPGTRLTVL.

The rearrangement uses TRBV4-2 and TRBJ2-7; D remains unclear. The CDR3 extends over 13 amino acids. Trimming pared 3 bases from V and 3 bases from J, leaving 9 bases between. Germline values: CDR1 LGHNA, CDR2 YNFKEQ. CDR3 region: CASSQTPGYEQYF. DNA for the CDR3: TGTGCCAGCAGCCAGACACCAGGCTACGAGCAGTACTTC.

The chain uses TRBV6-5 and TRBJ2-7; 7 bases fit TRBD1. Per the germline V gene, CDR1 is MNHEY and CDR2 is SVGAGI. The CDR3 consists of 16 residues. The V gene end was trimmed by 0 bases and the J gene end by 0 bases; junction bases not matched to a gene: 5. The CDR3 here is CASSYSVEGASYEQYF. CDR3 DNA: TGTGCCAGCAGTTACTCGGTCGAGGGGGCCTCCTACGAGCAGTACTTC.

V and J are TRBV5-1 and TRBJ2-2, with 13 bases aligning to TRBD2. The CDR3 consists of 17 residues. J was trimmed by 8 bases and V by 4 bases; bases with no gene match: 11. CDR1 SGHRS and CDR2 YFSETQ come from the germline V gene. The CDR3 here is CASSPQRTSGSRGELFF. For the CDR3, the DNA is TGCGCCAGCAGCCCGCAACGGACTAGCGGGAGTAGAGGGGAGCTGTTTTTT.

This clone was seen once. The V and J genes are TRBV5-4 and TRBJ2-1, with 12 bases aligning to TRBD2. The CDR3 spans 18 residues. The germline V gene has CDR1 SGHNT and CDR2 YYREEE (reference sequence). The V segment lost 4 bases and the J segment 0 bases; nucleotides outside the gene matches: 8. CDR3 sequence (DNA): TGTGCCAGCAGCCTAGGACTAGCGGGGCCTAGCTCCTACAATGAGCAGTTCTTC. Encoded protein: CASSLGLAGPSSYNEQFF.

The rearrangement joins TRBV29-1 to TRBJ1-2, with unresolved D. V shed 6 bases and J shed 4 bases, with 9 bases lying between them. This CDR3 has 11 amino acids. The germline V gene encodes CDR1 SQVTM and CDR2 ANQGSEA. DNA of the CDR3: TGCAGCGTCGGGAGACCCTATGGCTACACCTTC. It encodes CSVGRPYGYTF.

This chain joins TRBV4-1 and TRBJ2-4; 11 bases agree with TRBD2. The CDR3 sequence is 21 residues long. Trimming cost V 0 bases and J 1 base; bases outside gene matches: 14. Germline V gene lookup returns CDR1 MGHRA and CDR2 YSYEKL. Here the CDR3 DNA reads TGCGCCAGCAGCCAAGAGCCCGAAGGTAGCGGGAGGGCCATGGCCAAAAACATTCAGTACTTC. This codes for CASSQEPEGSGRAMAKNIQYF.

The CDR3 region is CASSAGQGLNYGYTF. The CDR3 DNA sequence: TGTGCCAGCAGCGCAGGACAGGGTCTTAACTATGGCTACACCTTC. The V and J genes are TRBV7-2 and TRBJ1-2; 8 bases are shared with TRBD1. Per germline, CDR1 SGHTA and CDR2 FQGNSA. J gave up 1 base and V 5 bases, and 6 bases lay outside the gene matches. The CDR3 is 15 residues long.

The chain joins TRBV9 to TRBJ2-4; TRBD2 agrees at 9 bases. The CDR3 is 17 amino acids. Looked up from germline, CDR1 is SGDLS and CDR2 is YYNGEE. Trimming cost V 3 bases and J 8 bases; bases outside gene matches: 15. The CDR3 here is CASSATGTSFTLDIQYF. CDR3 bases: TGTGCCAGCAGCGCGACCGGGACTAGCTTCACTTTGGACATTCAGTACTTC.